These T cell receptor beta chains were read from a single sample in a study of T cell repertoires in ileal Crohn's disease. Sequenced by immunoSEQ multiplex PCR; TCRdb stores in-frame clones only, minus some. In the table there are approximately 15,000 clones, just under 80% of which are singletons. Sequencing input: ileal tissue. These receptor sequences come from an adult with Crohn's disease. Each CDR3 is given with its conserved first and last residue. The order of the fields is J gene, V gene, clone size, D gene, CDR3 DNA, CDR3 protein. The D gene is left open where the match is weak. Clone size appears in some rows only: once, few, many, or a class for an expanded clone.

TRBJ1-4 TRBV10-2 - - TGCGCCAGCACACACGCAACTAATGAAAAACTGTTTTTT CASTHATNEKLFF
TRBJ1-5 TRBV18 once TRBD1 TGTGCCAGCTCACAGCCCGGGACAGTGGGGGGCAATCAGCCCCAGCATTTT CASSQPGTVGGNQPQHF
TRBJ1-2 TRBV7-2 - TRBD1 TGTGCCAGCAGTTCCGGGACAGGAGGCTACACCTTC CASSSGTGGYTF
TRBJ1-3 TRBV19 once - TGTGCCAGTAGTACACGGGCTGGAAACACCATATATTTT CASSTRAGNTIYF
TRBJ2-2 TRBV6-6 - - TGTGCCAGCAGCGTGCCCGGGGAGCTGTTTTTT CASSVPGELFF
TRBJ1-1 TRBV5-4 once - TGTGCCAGCAGCTTGGTGGGCCCTGAAGCTTTCTTT CASSLVGPEAFF
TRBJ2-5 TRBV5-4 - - TGTGCCAGCAGCCAATCCTGGCGGATCCGACAAGAGACCCAGTACTTC CASSQSWRIRQETQYF
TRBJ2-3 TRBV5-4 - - TGTGCCAGCAGCTCTGGACCCAAACCACCCACAGATACGCAGTATTTT CASSSGPKPPTDTQYF
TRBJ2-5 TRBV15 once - TGTGCCACCAGGGAGGCCCGGGACCAAGAGACCCAGTACTTC CATREARDQETQYF
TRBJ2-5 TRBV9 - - TGTGCCAGCAGCGTAGATTTCCGACTAGAGTGGGAGACCCAGTACTTC CASSVDFRLEWETQYF
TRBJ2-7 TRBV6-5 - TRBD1 TGTGCCAGCAGTCCCAGGGGGTTCTACGAGCAGTACTTC CASSPRGFYEQYF
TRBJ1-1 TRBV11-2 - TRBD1 TGTGCCAGCAGCTTAGGTGGGACAGTGGGGGGGACTGAAGCTTTCTTT CASSLGGTVGGTEAFF
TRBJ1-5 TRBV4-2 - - TGTGCCAGCAGCCAAAAGGGAAACAATCAGCCCCAGCATTTT CASSQKGNNQPQHF
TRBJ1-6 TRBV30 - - TGTGCCTGGAGTGGGGGGATGAGTACTAATTCACCCCTCCACTTT CAWSGGMSTNSPLHF
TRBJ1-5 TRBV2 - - TGTGCCAGCAGTGGAACCTACGGTGTTTCCCAGCATTTT CASSGTYGVSQHF
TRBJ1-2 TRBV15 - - TGTGCCACCAGCAGTGTACAGGCGGAGTCGGCTAACTATGGCTACACCTTC CATSSVQAESANYGYTF
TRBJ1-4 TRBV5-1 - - TGCGCCAGCAGCTTGGATGGAATTGAACTGTTTTTT CASSLDGIELFF
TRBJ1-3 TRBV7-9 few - TGTGCCAGCAGCCCCGACAGATACTCTGGAAACACCATATATTTT CASSPDRYSGNTIYF
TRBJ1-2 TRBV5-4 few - TGTGCCAGCAGCTTGGGGCAGGGCCAGGATGGCTACACCTTC CASSLGQGQDGYTF
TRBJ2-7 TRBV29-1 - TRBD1 TGCAGCGTGGGACAGACCTTCTACGAGCAGTACTTC CSVGQTFYEQYF
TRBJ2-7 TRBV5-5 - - TGTGCCAGCCAGAGGATCAACTACGAGCAGTACTTC CASQRINYEQYF
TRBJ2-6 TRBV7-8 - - TGTGCCAGCAGCTTTAGGGGGACTGGGGCCAACGTCCTGACTTTC CASSFRGTGANVLTF
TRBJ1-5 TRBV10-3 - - TGTGCCATCAGTGAGTCGAGCGGGGCCGGTAATCAGCCCCAGCATTTT CAISESSGAGNQPQHF
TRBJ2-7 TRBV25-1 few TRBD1 TGTGCCAGCAGGGGACAGGGTCAAGAGCAGTACTTC CASRGQGQEQYF
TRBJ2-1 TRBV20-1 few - TGCAGTGCCCAAGGGCGCGATGAGCAGTTCTTC CSAQGRDEQFF
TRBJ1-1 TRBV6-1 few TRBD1 TGTGCCAGCAGTCCCATGGGACAGGCGAACACTGAAGCTTTCTTT CASSPMGQANTEAFF
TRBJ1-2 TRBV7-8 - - TGTGCCAGCAGCCTGGGACATCTTAACTATGGCTACACCTTC CASSLGHLNYGYTF
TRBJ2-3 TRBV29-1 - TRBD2 TGCAGCGTTGCATATGTGACTAGCGGACCCACAGATACGCAGTATTTT CSVAYVTSGPTDTQYF
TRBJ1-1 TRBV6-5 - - TGTGCCAGCAGTTTCGGGGGGGGCACTGAAGCTTTCTTT CASSFGGGTEAFF
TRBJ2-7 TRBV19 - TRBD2 TGTGCCAGTAGTATAGTACTAGCGGGCGTGACCGAGCAGTACTTC CASSIVLAGVTEQYF
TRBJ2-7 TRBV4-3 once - TGCGCCAGCAGCCAAGAGAGGACGGTGACCTACGAGCAGTACTTC CASSQERTVTYEQYF
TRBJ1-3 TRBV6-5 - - TGTGCCAGCAGTCGGGACACAGTACCTGGAAACGCCATATATTTT CASSRDTVPGNAIYF
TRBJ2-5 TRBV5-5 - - TGTGCCAGCAGTACCGGGACCCCTAGGGGGACCCAGTACTTC CASSTGTPRGTQYF
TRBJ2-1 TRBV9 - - TGTGCCAGCAGCTCCTTCGATAGCGGTTATGAGCAGTTCTTC CASSSFDSGYEQFF
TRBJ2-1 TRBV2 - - TGTGCCAGCAAGGGACGGATCTACAATGAGCAGTTCTTC CASKGRIYNEQFF
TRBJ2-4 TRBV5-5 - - TGTGCCAGCAGCTTTGGGGGAACGGCCAAAAACATTCAGTACTTC CASSFGGTAKNIQYF
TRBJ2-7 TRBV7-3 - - TGTGCCAGCAGCTCCTCCGGATATGCTGAGCAGTACTTC CASSSSGYAEQYF
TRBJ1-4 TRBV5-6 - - TGTGCCAGCAGCTTGGCGGGCAGGGGATATGAAAAACTGTTTTTT CASSLAGRGYEKLFF